This TCR beta chain appears in the sequencing data of a study of T cells after yellow fever vaccination. The study's findings and limits: Most clones from primary vaccination were detected again post-booster (96% CD4, around 90% CD8). One caveat is that FACS-sorted repertoires could contain abundant clonotypes contaminating from the bulk population. A faster peak, day 5 versus 15, was reached by the weaker secondary response.

Via MiXCR, TCRdb re-called the 5' RACE reads, giving one row per CDR3 protein. Found here are about 350,000 distinct CDR3 sequences, about 4% of them singletons; the top ten hold about 22%. This clonotype appeared a few times. Its target is not known. Material: PBMCs, obtained 5 days after the yellow fever booster vaccination. The source of this sequence is a man aged 18 to 30 who received the YFV17D yellow fever vaccine.

The CDR3: CASKRQGELPLHF. CDR3 in DNA: TGTGCCAGTAAAAGACAGGGGGAGCTACCCCTCCACTTT. The V call is TRBV19, the J call TRBJ1-6; 9 nucleotides match TRBD1. Germline-derived CDR1 and CDR2 are LNHDA and SQIVND (reference sequence). The CDR3 totals 13 residues. Trimming at V came to 7 bases and at J to 12 bases, leaving 7 bases not matched to a gene. Together with reference TRBV19 and TRBJ1-6, the CDR3 gives the full variable domain: DGGITQSPKYLFRKEGQNVTLSCEQNLNHDAMYWYRQDPGQGLRLIYYSQIVNDFQKGDIAEGYSVSREKKESFPLTVTSAQKNPTAFYLCASKRQGELPLHFGNGTRLTVT.